The 14 T cell receptor beta chains below come from one sample, sequenced in a study of blood T cell repertoires in COVID-19. Using immunoSEQ multiplex PCR, the repertoire was profiled, and TCRdb retains in-frame clones only, with some absent. The sample includes approximately 250,000 clones, 75% to 95% of them seen just once. Sequenced material: PBMCs or T cells enriched from blood (not recorded which). The receptors shown here come from a man aged 35-49 years who had been exposed to COVID-19.

The V and J genes are TRBV2 and TRBJ1-1; D unclear. V was pared by 4 bases and J by 1 base, with 10 bases between. The length of the CDR3 is 14 residues. Looked up from germline, CDR1 is SNHLY and CDR2 is FYNNEI. The CDR3 DNA sequence: TGTGCCAGCAGTGTGGAGACCGCGAACACTGAAGCTTTCTTT. Translating gives CASSVETANTEAFF.

In this sample, this clone turned up once. V is TRBV19 and J is TRBJ2-1, with 9 bases aligning to TRBD2. J lost 7 bases, V lost 4 bases, and 5 bases had no gene match. The CDR3 loop spans 14 amino acids. The germline CDR1 and CDR2 sequences are LNHDA and SQIVND (reference sequence). CDR3: CASSTSGAWNEQFF. The DNA for the CDR3 is TGTGCCAGTAGTACTAGCGGGGCATGGAATGAGCAGTTCTTC.

This CDR3 reads CASNPQDNSPLHF. The CDR3 region has the DNA TGTGCCAGCAACCCCCAGGATAATTCACCCCTCCACTTT. The chain is built from TRBV6-2 or TRBV6-3 and TRBJ1-6; D gene uncertain. This CDR3 comprises 13 residues. Germline V gives CDR1 MNHEY, CDR2 SVGEGT. V lost 7 bases, J lost 5 bases, and 9 bases lay in between.

The chain couples TRBV5-1 to TRBJ1-2; 9 bases fit TRBD1. The CDR3 covers 16 residues. CDR1 SGHRS and CDR2 YFSETQ come from the germline V gene. Losses at the gene ends were 6 bases for V and 5 bases for J; bases not matched to a gene: 14. CDR3 protein: CASTHGSGTGTYGYTF. CDR3 coding DNA: TGCGCCAGCACCCACGGGTCCGGGACAGGGACTTATGGCTACACCTTC.

The J gene is TRBJ2-6, the V gene TRBV30; tentatively, D is TRBD2 (5 bases). This CDR3 spans 14 amino acids. Trimming stripped 4 bases from V and 3 bases from J, with 10 bases between. Per germline, CDR1 GTSNPN and CDR2 SVGIG (reference sequence). The CDR3 sequence: CAWKRGGGANVLTF. DNA of the CDR3: TGTGCCTGGAAGCGAGGAGGTGGGGCCAACGTCCTGACTTTC.

This clone has only one observation. The V call is TRBV7-2, the J call TRBJ2-3; 7 positions match TRBD1. Germline CDR1 is SGHTA and CDR2 is FQGNSA. This CDR3 has 15 residues. With V trimmed by 5 bases and J by 6 bases, 11 bases remained unmatched. The CDR3 loop is CASSVDGTAFDTQYF. The CDR3 DNA reads as TGTGCCAGCAGCGTAGACGGGACAGCTTTTGATACGCAGTATTTT.

This clone was found a few times. V and J are TRBV19 and TRBJ1-1; D is possibly TRBD1 (5 bases). This CDR3 comprises 14 residues. V lost 7 bases and J lost 5, with 17 bases in between. The V gene's germline CDR1 is LNHDA and CDR2 SQIVND (reference sequence). DNA for the CDR3: TGTGCCAGTATCATGGGCGGGGCGAGGACTGAAGCTTTCTTT. This encodes CASIMGGARTEAFF.

This chain uses TRBV14 with TRBJ1-2; D perhaps matches TRBD1 (5 bases). Germline CDR1 is SGHDN and CDR2 is FVKESK. V was trimmed by 0 bases and J by 4 bases, leaving 12 bases between them. CDR3 length: 15 amino acids. In DNA form, the CDR3 reads TGTGCCAGCAGCCAAGAAATCGGGGGGATCTATGGCTACACCTTC. This codes for CASSQEIGGIYGYTF.

The J gene is TRBJ2-7, the V gene TRBV4-3; possibly TRBD1 for D (5 bases). This CDR3 region has 14 residues. Germline V gives CDR1 LGHNA, CDR2 YSLEER. The ends were cut back, 2 bases at V and 3 bases at J, with 11 bases in the middle. CDR3 nucleotides: TGCGCCAGCAGCCAATGGCAGGGTTACTACGAGCAGTACTTC. As protein: CASSQWQGYYEQYF.

The gene calls are TRBV24-1 and TRBJ2-1; D may be TRBD2 (6 bases). The CDR3 is 16 amino acids. Trimming left V 4 bases short and J 2 bases short, with 14 bases between. Looked up from germline, CDR1 is KGHDR and CDR2 is SFDVKD. The CDR3 nucleotides are TGTGCCACCAGTGAGGGTAAGCGGGTTGCCTACAATGAGCAGTTCTTC. It translates to CATSEGKRVAYNEQFF.

The rearrangement joins TRBV27 to TRBJ2-3; perhaps TRBD1 as D (6 bases). Trimming shortened V by 0 bases and J by 2 bases, and 18 bases separated the two germline ends. This CDR3 is built from 18 residues. Germline assignment: CDR1 MNHEY and CDR2 SMNVEV (reference sequence). The CDR3 spells CASSLSVRQQGSTDTQYF. The CDR3 DNA is TGTGCCAGCAGTTTATCAGTCCGCCAACAGGGATCCACAGATACGCAGTATTTT.

This clone was seen more than once but under ten times. The genes are TRBV15 and TRBJ2-1; weak D call: TRBD2 (6 bases). V lost 1 base and J lost 3, with 10 bases in between. The germline CDR1 and CDR2 sequences are LNHNV and YYDKDF (reference sequence). The CDR3 totals 15 residues. CDR3 nucleotides: TGTGCCACCAGCAGAGCGGGAGTGAACTACAATGAGCAGTTCTTC. It translates to CATSRAGVNYNEQFF.

This chain joins TRBV28 and TRBJ2-3; 9 nucleotides align to TRBD1. Germline V lookup: CDR1 MDHEN, CDR2 SYDVKM. The CDR3 is made up of 15 amino acids. Trimming removed 5 bases from V and 2 bases from J; junction bases left unmatched: 5. This chain's CDR3 is CASSRDREYTDTQYF. The CDR3 DNA follows: TGTGCCAGCAGTCGGGACAGGGAGTACACAGATACGCAGTATTTT.

The gene calls are TRBV29-1 and TRBJ1-2, with TRBD1 as a possible D gene (6 bases). The V end lost 8 bases, the J end lost 4 bases, and 14 bases lay between the germline ends. Germline assignment: CDR1 SQVTM and CDR2 ANQGSEA. This CDR3 spans 12 amino acids. This CDR3 reads CSLTSDSYGYTF. Here the CDR3 DNA reads TGCAGCCTTACGTCGGACAGCTATGGCTACACCTTC.